The rows below give T cell receptor beta chains drawn from one sample of a study of low-dose radiotherapy and immunotherapy resistance in tumors. Via MiXCR, TCRdb re-called the reads, giving one row per CDR3 protein. The sample includes roughly 46,000 distinct CDR3 sequences, approximately 12% seen only once; the top ten take 6.2%. The sequencing here drew on PBMCs, taken before treatment. All receptors derive from a female donor with ovarian cancer. Both conserved end residues are part of each CDR3. Fields, in order: J gene, D gene, V gene, clone size, CDR3 DNA, CDR3 protein. D genes are given only for firm matches. Some rows mark clone size as missing; the rest say once, few, many or name a class of expanded clone.

TRBJ2-7	NA	TRBV6-6	medium-sized	TGTGCCATCATGGGCAACCCCTACGAGCAGTACTTC	CAIMGNPYEQYF
TRBJ2-7	TRBD1	TRBV15	many	TGTGCCACCAGCAGAGAACGGGGACAGTACGAGCAGTACTTC	CATSRERGQYEQYF
TRBJ2-5	NA	TRBV5-4	once	TGTGCCAGCATCCTGGAATCCGGGAGCGGACAGACCCAGTACTTC	CASILESGSGQTQYF
TRBJ1-6	NA	TRBV11-3	many	TGTGCCAGCAGCTTAGATAAGGCACAGGGAAATTCACCCCTCCACTTT	CASSLDKAQGNSPLHF
TRBJ2-1	TRBD1	TRBV27	many	TGTGCCAGCAGTTTCATCTCCGGGACAGGGTTAGGTGAGCAGTTCTTC	CASSFISGTGLGEQFF
TRBJ2-4	TRBD1	TRBV25-1	many	TGTGCCAGTGCGACAGGGGACATTCAGTACTTC	CASATGDIQYF
TRBJ2-3	TRBD2	TRBV7-2	many	TGTGCCAGCAGCACCCAGCGGGGGGGCCGAATTCTGTATTTT	CASSTQRGGRILYF
TRBJ2-4	NA	TRBV6-1	many	TGTGCCAGCAGTGAAGCCTGGCTAGCCAAAAACATTCAGTACTTC	CASSEAWLAKNIQYF
TRBJ2-7	TRBD1	TRBV19	many	TGTGCCAGTAGTATACGGACAGGGGGCTCCTACGAGCAGTACTTC	CASSIRTGGSYEQYF
TRBJ2-5	NA	TRBV14	many	TGTGCCAGCAGCCAAGGACCAAACCAAGAGACCCAGTACTTC	CASSQGPNQETQYF
TRBJ1-5	NA	TRBV27	many	TGTGCCAGCAGTCCCACCTCGGACGGGAATCAGCCCCAGCATTTT	CASSPTSDGNQPQHF
TRBJ2-3	NA	TRBV19	many	TGTGCCAGTAGCTTCCAGGGCAGCACAGATACGCAGTATTTT	CASSFQGSTDTQYF
TRBJ1-2	NA	TRBV28	few	TGTGCCAGCAGTTTAACGGGGGGTTTTGGGGGCCTTAACTATGGCTACACCTTC	CASSLTGGFGGLNYGYTF
TRBJ2-5	NA	TRBV2	many	TGTGCCAGCAGTCCCGTGGGGGCCCGCCAAGAGACCCAGTACTTC	CASSPVGARQETQYF
TRBJ1-1	TRBD1	TRBV30	many	TGTGCCTGGAGGTCCGACAGGGCTAACACTGAAGCTTTCTTT	CAWRSDRANTEAFF
TRBJ2-2	NA	TRBV29-1	many	TGCAGCGTTGCATGGCCGGCCGGGGAGCTGTTTTTT	CSVAWPAGELFF
TRBJ2-7	TRBD1	TRBV30	many	TGTGCCTGGGCGGGACAGGCCCCCTACGAGCAGTACTTC	CAWAGQAPYEQYF
TRBJ2-1	NA	TRBV2	NA	TGTGCCAGCAGCGGAGATTCGGGCGATGAGCAGTTCTTC	CASSGDSGDEQFF
TRBJ2-5	TRBD2	TRBV29-1	few	TGCAGCGTGGATTTTGGGCAGGGAGGGGAGACCCAGTACTTC	CSVDFGQGGETQYF
TRBJ2-7	TRBD2	TRBV3-1	many	TGTGCCAGCAGCCAAGGCGGGACTAGCGGGACTAAACAGTACTTC	CASSQGGTSGTKQYF
TRBJ1-2	NA	TRBV5-6	many	TGTGCCAGCAGCTTCGGAGGGAAGGATGGCTACACCTTC	CASSFGGKDGYTF
TRBJ2-5	TRBD2	TRBV24-1	NA	TGTGCCACCAGTGATCCAAACGGCGGGAGGGCCCAAGAGACCCAGTACTTC	CATSDPNGGRAQETQYF
TRBJ2-1	TRBD1	TRBV18	many	TGTGCCAGCTCACCTTATACAGGGGGCCTGGACAATGAGCAGTTCTTC	CASSPYTGGLDNEQFF
TRBJ1-6	NA	TRBV6-2/TRBV6-3	many	TGTGCCAGCAGTTACGCCGGAGGCGGGGCCCCTTATAATTCACCCCTCCACTTT	CASSYAGGGAPYNSPLHF
TRBJ2-1	TRBD1	TRBV20-1	many	TGCAGTGCTAGACCCCCCGAGGGACAGGGGCAGTTCTTC	CSARPPEGQGQFF
TRBJ2-3	TRBD2	TRBV11-2	many	TGTGCCAGCAGGGTCGGACTAGCGGGAGATACGCAGTATTTT	CASRVGLAGDTQYF
TRBJ1-4	TRBD1	TRBV29-1	many	TGCAGCGTCGGGACAGGGTATGAAAAACTGTTTTTT	CSVGTGYEKLFF
TRBJ2-7	NA	TRBV2	many	TGTGCCAGCAGTGAAGCTCTACCCGGTCGGGAGCAGTACTTC	CASSEALPGREQYF
TRBJ1-4	NA	TRBV5-4	medium-sized	TGTGCCAGCAGCGCCCGAGCCGGCCCGGGAGGTGAAAAACTGTTTTTT	CASSARAGPGGEKLFF
TRBJ2-7	NA	TRBV5-6	many	TGTGCCAGCAGGGGGAACTCCTACGAGCAGTACTTC	CASRGNSYEQYF
TRBJ2-2	NA	TRBV2	many	TGTGCCAGCAGGGTGGTTTCAGGGAACGGGGAGCTGTTTTTT	CASRVVSGNGELFF
TRBJ2-1	NA	TRBV6-5	NA	TGTGCCAGCAGTGAACAGGGAGGTGAGCAGTTCTTC	CASSEQGGEQFF
TRBJ2-6	NA	TRBV2	many	TGTGCCAGCAGTCCGCCGCCGCATGTCTCTGGGGCCAACGTCCTGACTTTC	CASSPPPHVSGANVLTF
TRBJ2-3	TRBD2	TRBV10-3	many	TGTGCCAACAGCGGGAGTTCAGATACGCAGTATTTT	CANSGSSDTQYF
TRBJ2-7	NA	TRBV3-1	many	TGTGCCAGCAGCCATAAGGGATACGAGCAGTACTTC	CASSHKGYEQYF
TRBJ1-4	TRBD1	TRBV12-3/TRBV12-4	many	TGTGCCAGCAGTGGCTACAGGGGGCGCGATGAAAAACTGTTTTTT	CASSGYRGRDEKLFF
TRBJ1-3	NA	TRBV12-3/TRBV12-4	many	TGTGCCAGCATCTACGCAGATCTCTCTGGAAACACCATATATTTT	CASIYADLSGNTIYF